A single sample gave rise to the 21 T cell receptor beta chains below, sequenced in a study of blood T cell repertoires in COVID-19. Assay: immunoSEQ multiplex PCR; the TCRdb copy retains only in-frame clones and omits some. The repertoire has tens of thousands of clones, 60% to 85% of them found once; the top ten carry more than 12%. Sequences were obtained from peripheral blood. The receptor set was obtained from a human donor with active or convalescent COVID-19. The donor label of this sample is uncertain.

The chain couples TRBV7-9 to TRBJ1-4; D perhaps matches TRBD1 (5 bases). The CDR3 covers 15 residues. Per germline, CDR1 SEHNR and CDR2 FQNEAQ (reference sequence). Trimming took off 4 bases at V and 7 bases at J, with 16 bases between the two ends. The CDR3 DNA reads as TGTGCCAGCAGCTCTCAGACAGCTTTAAGTGAAAAACTGTTTTTT. It yields the protein CASSSQTALSEKLFF.

This clone was detected only a few times. The V gene is TRBV28, the J gene TRBJ1-4; TRBD1 aligns across 11 bases. This CDR3 contains 16 residues. Germline V gives CDR1 MDHEN, CDR2 SYDVKM. The J segment lost 7 bases and the V segment lost 2 bases, leaving 6 bases of the junction unmatched. The DNA of the CDR3 is TGTGCCAGCAGTTTACCCCGGACAGGGGGCCGTGAAAAACTGTTTTTT. This sequence encodes CASSLPRTGGREKLFF.

This clone has only a few counts. The genes are TRBV3-1 (or the pseudogene TRBV3-2) and TRBJ1-2, with unresolved D. CDR1 is LGHDT, CDR2 YNNKEL, per germline (reference sequence). The CDR3 is 15 residues long. V was trimmed by 1 base and J by 8 bases, leaving 17 bases between them. The CDR3 region is CASSQARTSAGGYTF. The CDR3 DNA sequence: TGTGCCAGCAGCCAAGCACGAACCTCTGCGGGCGGCTACACCTTC.

This clone has more than one count but fewer than ten. The chain joins TRBV11-2 to TRBJ1-2, with 10 bases identical to TRBD1. There are 18 residues in the CDR3. J was trimmed by 3 bases and V by 2 bases; bases with no gene match: 12. Germline CDR1 SGHAT, CDR2 FQNNGV. CDR3 sequence (DNA): TGTGCCAGCAGCTTATCGATCCCAACCGGGACAGGGGACTATGGCTACACCTTC. It codes for CASSLSIPTGTGDYGYTF.

The rearrangement uses TRBV11-2 and TRBJ1-2; the match to TRBD1 covers 7 bases. This CDR3 region has 14 residues. Per the germline V gene, CDR1 is SGHAT and CDR2 is FQNNGV. V shed 5 bases, J shed 6 bases, and the junction held 9 bases outside the gene matches. Written as DNA, the CDR3 is TGTGCCAGCAGCCCCCTGACAGGGTGGCATGGCTACACCTTC. Translation gives CASSPLTGWHGYTF.

This clone was counted a single time. The chain couples TRBV19 to TRBJ2-3; 8 nucleotides align to TRBD2. In germline, CDR1 is LNHDA, CDR2 SQIVND (reference sequence). The V segment lost 3 bases and the J segment 4 bases; nucleotides outside the gene matches: 9. This CDR3 region has 16 residues. The CDR3 reads CASSITGTRGSDTQYF. CDR3 DNA: TGTGCCAGTAGTATCACCGGGACTAGGGGATCAGATACGCAGTATTTT.

This chain connects TRBV9 to TRBJ1-6; 7 bases are a match to TRBD1. Germline V lookup: CDR1 SGDLS, CDR2 YYNGEE. This CDR3 is built from 15 residues. Trimming took 4 bases from V and 7 from J; bases not matched to a gene: 8. CDR3 region: CASSPRQGKNSPLHF. CDR3 coding DNA: TGTGCCAGCAGCCCACGACAGGGAAAAAATTCACCCCTCCACTTT.

J is TRBJ2-3 and V is TRBV12-3 or TRBV12-4; tentatively, D is TRBD1 (8 bases). Trimming removed 6 bases from V and 6 bases from J, with 10 bases in between. CDR3 size: 12 residues. The CDR3 spells CASRQGGDTQYF. CDR3 in DNA: TGTGCCAGCAGACAGGGGGGGGATACGCAGTATTTT.

V and J are TRBV7-8 and TRBJ2-7; 14 nucleotides line up with TRBD2. V was clipped by 2 bases and J by 1 base; unmatched bases: 7. The CDR3 extends over 18 amino acids. Per germline, CDR1 SGHVS and CDR2 FQNEAQ. The CDR3 DNA sequence: TGTGCCAGCAGCTTACCACTTCGACTAGCGGGAGGGTCCTACGAGCAGTACTTC. Translating gives CASSLPLRLAGGSYEQYF.

The chain combines TRBV19 with TRBJ2-2; 7 bases match TRBD2. In germline, CDR1 is LNHDA, CDR2 SQIVND (reference sequence). The V and J ends lost 4 bases and 6 bases, in that order; junction bases with no gene match: 8. CDR3 length equals 15 residues. The CDR3 spells CASSKQSGNSGELFF. The CDR3 nucleotides read TGTGCCAGTAGTAAACAGAGCGGGAATTCCGGGGAGCTGTTTTTT.

The rearrangement joins TRBV4-2 to TRBJ2-5, with 14 bases lining up with TRBD2. Germline CDR1 LGHNA, CDR2 YNFKEQ. Trimming took 4 bases from V and 5 from J; bases not matched to a gene: 6. The CDR3 sequence is 16 residues long. The CDR3 DNA follows: TGTGCCAGCAGCCCCGGACTAGCGGGAGGTGGGGAGACCCAGTACTTC. This codes for CASSPGLAGGGETQYF.

The chain links TRBV19 to TRBJ2-5; TRBD1 agrees at 7 bases. This CDR3 comprises 14 residues. Germline values: CDR1 LNHDA, CDR2 SQIVND (reference sequence). The J segment lost 2 bases and the V segment lost 7 bases, leaving 7 bases of the junction unmatched. This chain's CDR3 is CASKGGLLQETQYF. In DNA, the CDR3 is TGTGCCAGTAAAGGGGGCCTCCTGCAAGAGACCCAGTACTTC. Full variable domain (remainder filled in from reference TRBV19 and TRBJ2-5): DGGITQSPKYLFRKEGQNVTLSCEQNLNHDAMYWYRQDPGQGLRLIYYSQIVNDFQKGDIAEGYSVSREKKESFPLTVTSAQKNPTAFYLCASKGGLLQETQYFGPGTRLLVL.

The V and J genes are TRBV6-1 and TRBJ1-3; D is unclear. The CDR3 has 15 amino acids. Trimming removed 2 bases at V and 0 bases at J, with 8 bases between. Germline CDR1 MNHNS, CDR2 SASEGT. For the CDR3, the DNA is TGTGCCAGCAGTGAAATGCGGTTCTCTGGAAACACCATATATTTT. Encoded protein: CASSEMRFSGNTIYF.

In its sample, this clone was seen many times. V gene TRBV27 combines with J gene TRBJ2-2, with 10 positions matching TRBD1. Germline loops: CDR1 MNHEY, CDR2 SMNVEV (reference sequence). The CDR3 sequence is 17 residues long. Unmatched junction bases numbered 7, after V lost 6 bases and J lost 0 bases. CDR3: CASSTGTGASNTGELFF. CDR3 DNA: TGTGCCAGCAGCACCGGGACAGGGGCCTCGAACACCGGGGAGCTGTTTTTT.

The V call is TRBV4-2, the J call TRBJ2-3; TRBD2 might be the D (5 bases). The CDR3 contains 17 residues. Germline assignment: CDR1 LGHNA and CDR2 YNFKEQ. V gave up 0 bases and J gave up 0 bases, with 13 bases separating them. DNA for the CDR3: TGTGCCAGCAGCCAAGATCTTCCAGCGGTTAGCACAGATACGCAGTATTTT. It specifies CASSQDLPAVSTDTQYF.

The chain is built from TRBV19 and TRBJ2-7; 11 nucleotides align to TRBD2. CDR1 and CDR2 (germline): LNHDA, SQIVND (reference sequence). V dropped 5 bases and J dropped 7; count of bases not matched to a gene: 4. The CDR3 spans 13 residues. CDR3 residues: CASSPSGRREQYF. As DNA, the CDR3 is TGTGCCAGTAGTCCTAGCGGGAGGAGGGAGCAGTACTTC.

The chain links TRBV4-2 to TRBJ1-4; D gene ambiguous. The ends were cut back, 0 bases at V and 2 bases at J, with 7 bases in the middle. CDR1 and CDR2 (germline): LGHNA, YNFKEQ. CDR3 length equals 15 residues. The CDR3 nucleotides read TGTGCCAGCAGCCAAGAGGGGAGGACTAATGAAAAACTGTTTTTT. Protein sequence: CASSQEGRTNEKLFF.

This sequence joins TRBV19 and TRBJ1-3, with TRBD1 matching 9 bases. Trimming cost V 6 bases and J 0 bases; bases outside gene matches: 3. Germline lookup yields CDR1 LNHDA and CDR2 SQIVND (reference sequence). The CDR3 length is 15 residues. The CDR3 reads CASRVTGGSGNTIYF. The CDR3 DNA sequence: TGTGCCAGTAGGGTGACAGGGGGCTCTGGAAACACCATATATTTT.

This clone occurred once. The rearrangement joins TRBV12-3 or TRBV12-4 to TRBJ2-5; 8 positions agree with TRBD2. CDR3 length: 13 amino acids. With 3 bases clipped from V and 3 bases from J, the junction kept 0 bases outside the gene matches. This CDR3 is CASSFGGEETQYF. The CDR3 DNA is TGTGCCAGCAGTTTCGGGGGGGAAGAGACCCAGTACTTC.

The V and J genes are TRBV27 and TRBJ2-2, with 7 bases fitting TRBD1. The CDR3 contains 15 residues. Germline values: CDR1 MNHEY, CDR2 SMNVEV (reference sequence). Trimming cost V 7 bases and J 4 bases; bases outside gene matches: 9. CDR3 in DNA: TGTGCCAGCAATCTTGTGGCAGGGGGCACCGGGGAGCTGTTTTTT. Translated: CASNLVAGGTGELFF.

This clone was detected ten times or more. The chain links TRBV19 to TRBJ2-7; TRBD1 is a possible D gene (7 bases). The CDR3 extends over 15 amino acids. Per germline, CDR1 LNHDA and CDR2 SQIVND (reference sequence). V gave up 7 bases and J gave up 3 bases, with 19 bases separating them. CDR3 coding DNA: TGTGCCAGTACCCATACCCGACAGGGAGGCTACGAGCAGTACTTC. It translates to CASTHTRQGGYEQYF.